The next 19 T cell receptor beta chains were all read from a single sample in a study of cytomegalovirus exposure and HLA in healthy donors. The PCR employed 60 Vbeta primers together with 13 Jbeta primers. Assay used: immunoSEQ multiplex PCR; TCRdb lists only in-frame clones, some missing. The sample records some 130,000 clones, around 63% being singletons. The sample was PBMCs. The receptors stem from a human donor in good health.

As DNA, the CDR3 is TGTGCCAGCAGCGAGAAAGACACTGTCTCCTACAATGAGCAGTTCTTC. As protein: CASSEKDTVSYNEQFF. The chain is built from TRBV2 and TRBJ2-1; no firm D call. The germline gives CDR1 SNHLY, CDR2 FYNNEI. The CDR3 is 16 residues long. The germline V and J ends were trimmed by 6 bases and 0 bases, with 15 bases remaining between them.

The rearrangement links TRBV5-1 to TRBJ2-5; D is undetermined. CDR1 and CDR2 (germline): SGHRS, YFSETQ. V shed 1 base and J shed 3 bases, with 7 bases lying between them. The CDR3 consists of 13 residues. CDR3 sequence: CASSLNTEETQYF. The CDR3 DNA follows: TGCGCCAGCAGCTTGAACACAGAAGAGACCCAGTACTTC.

The genes are TRBV5-6 and TRBJ2-3, with 10 nucleotides matching TRBD2. This CDR3 is built from 16 residues. V lost 5 bases to trimming and J lost 3 bases; unmatched junction nucleotides: 9. The germline gives CDR1 SGHDT, CDR2 YYEEEE. The CDR3 coding sequence is TGTGCCAGCAGGGTGGGGCTAGCGGGAGCGACAGATACGCAGTATTTT. The encoded protein is CASRVGLAGATDTQYF.

This chain joins TRBV27 and TRBJ2-7, with 8 bases identical to TRBD2. The ends lost 6 bases at V and 2 bases at J; junction bases unmatched: 12. Looked up from germline, CDR1 is MNHEY and CDR2 is SMNVEV (reference sequence). The CDR3 consists of 16 residues. CDR3 nucleotides: TGTGCCAGCAGCAATTATCTAGCGGGCGATACCTACGAGCAGTACTTC. Translated: CASSNYLAGDTYEQYF.

The V call is TRBV5-6, the J call TRBJ1-1; D unresolved. The CDR3 covers 13 residues. With 0 bases removed from V and 6 bases from J, the gap between germline ends came to 9 bases. Germline lookup yields CDR1 SGHDT and CDR2 YYEEEE. In DNA, the CDR3 is TGTGCCAGCAGCTTGGCGGGAAGGCCTGAAGCTTTCTTT. It yields the protein CASSLAGRPEAFF.

Here the CDR3 reads CASSLFGTGVYEQYF. The CDR3 nucleotides read TGTGCCAGCAGTTTATTTGGGACAGGGGTCTACGAGCAGTACTTC. The genes are TRBV27 and TRBJ2-7; TRBD1 agrees at 10 bases. Looked up from germline, CDR1 is MNHEY and CDR2 is SMNVEV (reference sequence). V lost 1 base to trimming and J lost 3 bases; unmatched junction nucleotides: 3. There are 15 residues in the CDR3.

The gene calls are TRBV6-1 and TRBJ2-3; 12 nucleotides match TRBD1. The V segment lost 8 bases and the J segment 6 bases; nucleotides outside the gene matches: 9. The CDR3 totals 15 residues. Germline lookup yields CDR1 MNHNS and CDR2 SASEGT. Here the CDR3 reads CASLTGTGGGDTQYF. CDR3 sequence (DNA): TGTGCCAGCCTAACCGGGACAGGGGGCGGCGATACGCAGTATTTT.

This clone was seen once. V usage is TRBV28 and J usage is TRBJ2-1; 11 nucleotides agree with TRBD2. Germline lookup yields CDR1 MDHEN and CDR2 SYDVKM. CDR3 size: 20 residues. With V trimmed by 3 bases and J by 1 base, 14 bases remained unmatched. CDR3 loop: CASSFNPGTSGFHSYNEQFF. CDR3 sequence (DNA): TGTGCCAGCAGTTTTAATCCTGGGACTAGCGGCTTCCATTCCTACAATGAGCAGTTCTTC.

The chain has TRBV14 and TRBJ2-7; TRBD2 aligns across 8 bases. The CDR3 sequence is 15 residues long. CDR1 SGHDN and CDR2 FVKESK come from the germline V gene. With V trimmed by 1 base and J by 3 bases, 5 bases remained unmatched. The CDR3 bases are TGTGCCAGCAGCCAAGCGCTAGCGGGCGGCTACGAGCAGTACTTC. Amino acid sequence: CASSQALAGGYEQYF.

J is TRBJ2-5 and V is TRBV14, with TRBD1 as a possible D gene (6 bases). The CDR3 covers 14 residues. Germline CDR1 is SGHDN and CDR2 is FVKESK. Trimming removed 0 bases from V and 7 bases from J, with 12 bases in between. This CDR3 is CASSQDRGFGTQYF. The CDR3 nucleotides read TGTGCCAGCAGCCAAGACAGGGGCTTCGGGACCCAGTACTTC.

The V gene is TRBV4-1, the J gene TRBJ1-1; TRBD1 might be the D (6 bases). The germline V and J ends were trimmed by 6 bases and 3 bases, with 11 bases remaining between them. The CDR3 runs to 13 residues. Germline V gene lookup returns CDR1 MGHRA and CDR2 YSYEKL. The CDR3: CASSLKGDTEAFF. The CDR3 DNA reads as TGCGCCAGCAGTCTAAAGGGGGACACTGAAGCTTTCTTT.

V is TRBV5-5 and J is TRBJ2-7; 8 nucleotides match TRBD1. Germline CDR1 SGHKS, CDR2 YYEKEE (reference sequence). V shed 4 bases, J shed 6 bases, and the junction held 3 bases outside the gene matches. This CDR3 is 12 amino acids long. CDR3 residues: CASSITGGEQYF. CDR3 nucleotide sequence: TGTGCCAGCAGCATCACAGGGGGCGAGCAGTACTTC.

This clone showed up just a few times. The chain employs TRBV10-3 and TRBJ2-5; TRBD1 matches 9 bases. The end of the DNA is better explained by TRBJ2-7, so the J call may be wrong. This CDR3 comprises 20 residues. The germline CDR1 and CDR2 sequences are ENHRY and SYGVKD. Here the CDR3 DNA reads TGTGCCATCAGTAAAGTCGGGGGACAGGGAGGATCAAGGAGCTCCTACGAGCAGTACTTC. It translates to CAISKVGGQGGSRSSYEQYF.

This clone was counted a few times. The chain is built from TRBV27 and TRBJ2-1, with TRBD2 matching 10 bases. V dropped 6 bases and J dropped 2; count of bases not matched to a gene: 4. This CDR3 contains 15 residues. Germline V gene data show CDR1 as MNHEY and CDR2 as SMNVEV (reference sequence). CDR3 coding DNA: TGTGCCAGCAGATCTAGCGGGAGCACCTACAATGAGCAGTTCTTC. Translating it yields CASRSSGSTYNEQFF.

A remark on this clone: Additional DNA sequences in this sample encode the identical CDR3. The rearrangement links TRBV19 to TRBJ1-5, with D perhaps TRBD1 (6 bases). The CDR3 has 15 residues. Germline-derived CDR1 and CDR2 are LNHDA and SQIVND (reference sequence). Trimming took off 4 bases at V and 0 bases at J, with 10 bases between the two ends. In DNA, the CDR3 is TGTGCCAGTAGTACCACAGGGTATAGCAATCAGCCCCAGCATTTT. Its translation: CASSTTGYSNQPQHF. The entire variable domain, with the rest obtained from reference TRBV19 and TRBJ1-5, is as follows: DGGITQSPKYLFRKEGQNVTLSCEQNLNHDAMYWYRQDPGQGLRLIYYSQIVNDFQKGDIAEGYSVSREKKESFPLTVTSAQKNPTAFYLCASSTTGYSNQPQHFGDGTRLSIL.

The chain combines TRBV12-5 with TRBJ1-1, with 8 bases lining up with TRBD1. The CDR3 contains 15 residues. From germline, CDR1 is LGHNT and CDR2 FRNRAP. Trimming at V came to 4 bases and at J to 5 bases, leaving 9 bases not matched to a gene. The CDR3 spells CASGWQTGERTEAFF. DNA for the CDR3: TGTGCTAGTGGTTGGCAGACAGGGGAGAGGACTGAAGCTTTCTTT.

The chain links TRBV7-8 to TRBJ2-7, with D uncertain. This CDR3 is built from 15 residues. Germline loops: CDR1 SGHVS, CDR2 FQNEAQ. With 4 bases removed from V and 2 bases from J, the gap between germline ends came to 15 bases. The DNA for the CDR3 is TGTGCCAGCAGCTATACAAGTAGGAGCGCCTACGAGCAGTACTTC. It codes for CASSYTSRSAYEQYF.

This rearrangement joins TRBV27 to TRBJ2-7; 7 bases are shared with TRBD1. The junction had 7 bases not matched to a gene; V was cut back by 5 bases and J by 3 bases. Germline CDR1 reads MNHEY; CDR2 reads SMNVEV (reference sequence). This CDR3 spans 14 amino acids. For the CDR3, the DNA is TGTGCCAGCAGTCCAGAACGGGACAGCTACGAGCAGTACTTC. It specifies CASSPERDSYEQYF.

V gene TRBV10-3 combines with J gene TRBJ2-7; 7 nucleotides agree with TRBD2. The CDR3 has 15 amino acids. The germline V gene has CDR1 ENHRY and CDR2 SYGVKD. J was trimmed by 3 bases and V by 5 bases; bases with no gene match: 10. DNA of the CDR3: TGTGCCATCAGTAACGCTAAGACTAGCTTCTACGAGCAGTACTTC. The encoded protein is CAISNAKTSFYEQYF.